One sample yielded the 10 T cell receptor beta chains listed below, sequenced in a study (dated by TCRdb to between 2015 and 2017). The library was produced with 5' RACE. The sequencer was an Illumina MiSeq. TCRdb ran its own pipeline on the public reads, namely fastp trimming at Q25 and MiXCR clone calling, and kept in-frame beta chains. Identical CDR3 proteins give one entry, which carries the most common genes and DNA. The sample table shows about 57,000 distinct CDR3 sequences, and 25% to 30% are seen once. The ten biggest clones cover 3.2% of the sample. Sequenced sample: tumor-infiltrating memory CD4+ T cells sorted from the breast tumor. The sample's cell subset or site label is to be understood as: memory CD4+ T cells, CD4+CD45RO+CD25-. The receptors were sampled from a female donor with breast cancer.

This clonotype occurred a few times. The CDR3 DNA reads TGTGCCAGCAGCCAAGTGTCCGGAAATAGCAATCAGCCCCAGCATTTT. Protein sequence: CASSQVSGNSNQPQHF. V usage is TRBV4-2 and J usage is TRBJ1-5, with D unresolved. Germline CDR1 reads LGHNA; CDR2 reads YNFKEQ. CDR3 length equals 16 residues. The ends were cut back, 1 base at V and 0 bases at J, with 10 bases in the middle.

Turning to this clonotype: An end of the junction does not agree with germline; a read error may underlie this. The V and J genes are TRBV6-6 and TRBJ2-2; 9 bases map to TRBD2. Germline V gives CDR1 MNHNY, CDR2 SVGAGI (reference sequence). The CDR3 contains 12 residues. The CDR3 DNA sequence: TGCGCGGGAGGGCCCGGCACCGGGGAGCTGTTTTTT. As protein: CAGGPGTGELFF.

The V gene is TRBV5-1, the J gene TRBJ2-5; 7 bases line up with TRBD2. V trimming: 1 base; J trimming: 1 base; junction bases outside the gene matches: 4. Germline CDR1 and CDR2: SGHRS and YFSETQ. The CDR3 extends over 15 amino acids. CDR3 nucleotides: TGCGCCAGCAGCTTGCAAACGGGGGGCCAAGAGACCCAGTACTTC. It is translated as CASSLQTGGQETQYF.

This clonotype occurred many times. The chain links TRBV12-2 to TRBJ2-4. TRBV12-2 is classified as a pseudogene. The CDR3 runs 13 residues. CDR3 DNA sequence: TGTGCAAGTCGCCCACCCAGTGCAAACATTCAGTACTTC. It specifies CASRPPSANIQYF.

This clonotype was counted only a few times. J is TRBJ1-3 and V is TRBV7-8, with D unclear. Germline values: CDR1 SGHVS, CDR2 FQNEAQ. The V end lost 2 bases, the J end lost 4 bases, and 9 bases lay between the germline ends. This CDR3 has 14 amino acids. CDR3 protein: CASSLRGYGNTIYF. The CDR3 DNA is TGTGCCAGCAGCTTACGGGGTTACGGAAACACCATATATTTT. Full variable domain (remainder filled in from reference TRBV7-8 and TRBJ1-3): GAGVSQSPRYKVAKRGQDVALRCDPISGHVSLFWYQQALGQGPEFLTYFQNEAQLDKSGLPSDRFFAERPEGSVSTLKIQRTQQEDSAVYLCASSLRGYGNTIYFGEGSWLTVV.

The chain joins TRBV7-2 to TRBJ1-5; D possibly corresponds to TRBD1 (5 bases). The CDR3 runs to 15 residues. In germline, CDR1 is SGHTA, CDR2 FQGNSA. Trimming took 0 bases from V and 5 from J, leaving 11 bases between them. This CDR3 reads CASSLAGLRDQPQHF. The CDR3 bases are TGTGCCAGCAGCTTAGCGGGACTTAGGGATCAGCCCCAGCATTTT.

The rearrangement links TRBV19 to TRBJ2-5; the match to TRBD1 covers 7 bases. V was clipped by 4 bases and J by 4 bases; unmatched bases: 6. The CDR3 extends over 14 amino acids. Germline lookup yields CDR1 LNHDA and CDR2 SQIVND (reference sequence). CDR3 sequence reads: CASSNQGDRETQYF. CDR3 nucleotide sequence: TGTGCCAGTAGTAATCAGGGGGACCGAGAGACCCAGTACTTC.

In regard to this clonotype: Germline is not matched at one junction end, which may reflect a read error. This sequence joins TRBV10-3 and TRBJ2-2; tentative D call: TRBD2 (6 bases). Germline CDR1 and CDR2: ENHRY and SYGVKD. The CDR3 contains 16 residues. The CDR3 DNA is TGTGCCAGCAGTGAGTCGTTGGGGGGGAACACCGGGGAGCTGTTTTTT. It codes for CASSESLGGNTGELFF.

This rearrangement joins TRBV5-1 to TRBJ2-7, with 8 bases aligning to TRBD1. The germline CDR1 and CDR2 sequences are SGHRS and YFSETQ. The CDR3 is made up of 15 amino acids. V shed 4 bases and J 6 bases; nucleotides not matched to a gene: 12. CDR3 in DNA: TGCGCCAGCAGCCAACAGACCGGGACAGGCTCCGAGCAGTACTTC. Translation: CASSQQTGTGSEQYF.

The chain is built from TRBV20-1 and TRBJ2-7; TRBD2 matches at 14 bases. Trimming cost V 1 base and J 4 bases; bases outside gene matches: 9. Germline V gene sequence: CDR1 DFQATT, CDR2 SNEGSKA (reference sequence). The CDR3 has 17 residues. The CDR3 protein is CSARGPGLAGGIYEQYF. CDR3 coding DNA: TGCAGTGCTAGAGGACCTGGACTAGCGGGAGGTATTTACGAGCAGTACTTC.